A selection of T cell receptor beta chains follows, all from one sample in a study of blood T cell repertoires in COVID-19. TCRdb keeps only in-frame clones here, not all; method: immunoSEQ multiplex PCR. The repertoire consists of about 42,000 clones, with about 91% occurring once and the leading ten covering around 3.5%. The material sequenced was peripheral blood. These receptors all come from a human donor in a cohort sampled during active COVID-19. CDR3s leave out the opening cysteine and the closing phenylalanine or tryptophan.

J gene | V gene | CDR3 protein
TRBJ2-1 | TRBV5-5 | ASSFRDREFFNEQF
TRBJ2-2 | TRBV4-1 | ASSPPDRSLTGELF
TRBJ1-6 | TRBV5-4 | ASSLKGDSPLH
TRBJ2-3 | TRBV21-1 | ASSKALHSGSGSGGDSTDTQY
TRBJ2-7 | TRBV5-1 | ASSTGQGGYEQY
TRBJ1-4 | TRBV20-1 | SAGAGATNEKLF
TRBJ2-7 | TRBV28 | ASSRDNTYEQY
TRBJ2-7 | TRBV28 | ASSLSGTGGDYEQY
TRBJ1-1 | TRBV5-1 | ASSSGENTEAF
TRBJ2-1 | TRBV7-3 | ASSLKGGSEQF
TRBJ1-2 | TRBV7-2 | ASSKLTGGADGYT
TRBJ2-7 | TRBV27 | ASSPDGTVLYEQY
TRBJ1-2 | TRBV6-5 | AAGQRNYGYT
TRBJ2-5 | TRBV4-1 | ASSYQGGSWKETQY
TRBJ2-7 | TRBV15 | ATSRDIGSYEQY
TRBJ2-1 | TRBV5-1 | ASSLGLAGNEQF
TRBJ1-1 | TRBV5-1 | ASSLRGAGKAGSEAF
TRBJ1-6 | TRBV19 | ASAEGDYNSPLH
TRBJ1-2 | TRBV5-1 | ASSPILDREYGYT
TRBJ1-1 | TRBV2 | ASSRLLNTEAF
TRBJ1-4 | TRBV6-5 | ASSPGGETNEKLF
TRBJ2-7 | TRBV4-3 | ASSQDLVLAEPYEQY
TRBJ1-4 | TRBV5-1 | ASSLQGAGANEKLF
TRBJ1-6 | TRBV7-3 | ASSYTPGLSPLH
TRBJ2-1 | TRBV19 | ASSTWGQGSYNEQF
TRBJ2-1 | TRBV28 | ASRHKGLAGHEQF
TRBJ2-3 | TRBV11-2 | ASSSRGLAGGYTDTQY
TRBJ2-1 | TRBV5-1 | ASSQLAESYNEQF
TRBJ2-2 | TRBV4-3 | ASSQRTQAWTGELF
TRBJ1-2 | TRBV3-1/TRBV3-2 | ASSRMGQNYGYT
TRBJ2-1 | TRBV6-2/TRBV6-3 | ASSSSPEAGGKF
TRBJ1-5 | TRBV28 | ASSLGTGTQPQH
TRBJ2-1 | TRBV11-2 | ASSLGTAGGQF
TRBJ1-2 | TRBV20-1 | SPNGAAGYT
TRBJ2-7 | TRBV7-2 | ASSRSLAEVYEQY
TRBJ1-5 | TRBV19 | ASSIASDRGLRQPQH
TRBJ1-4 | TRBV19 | ASNRGQANEKLF
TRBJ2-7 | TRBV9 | ASSPQTGISFEQY
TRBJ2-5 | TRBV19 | ASSLDRAGSLKTQY
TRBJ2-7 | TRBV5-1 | ASSFPGRGEQY
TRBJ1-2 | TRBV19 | ASSRSFGVYGYT
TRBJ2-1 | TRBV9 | ASSPRTGASYNEQF
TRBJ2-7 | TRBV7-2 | ASSIYHRGQEQY
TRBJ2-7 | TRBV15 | ATSRLQGRSYEQY
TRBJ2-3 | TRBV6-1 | ASSEDRGTDTQY
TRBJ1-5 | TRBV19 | ASSSHRGPQH
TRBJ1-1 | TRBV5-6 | ASSLAVKVEGATEAF
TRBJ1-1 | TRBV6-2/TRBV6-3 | ASSPDREPNTEAF
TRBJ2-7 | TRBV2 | ASKGLAAYEQY
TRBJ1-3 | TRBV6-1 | ASSENEGAGNTIY
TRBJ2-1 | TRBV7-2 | ASSPHQASGANEQF
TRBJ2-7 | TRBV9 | ASSRTSGVGEQY
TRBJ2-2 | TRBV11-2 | ASSLGQNTGELF
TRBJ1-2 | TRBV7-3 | ASSSQGSARYGYT
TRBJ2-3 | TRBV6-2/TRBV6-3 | ASSHTSGEADTQY
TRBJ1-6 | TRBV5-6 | ASSEGRRSSYNSPLH